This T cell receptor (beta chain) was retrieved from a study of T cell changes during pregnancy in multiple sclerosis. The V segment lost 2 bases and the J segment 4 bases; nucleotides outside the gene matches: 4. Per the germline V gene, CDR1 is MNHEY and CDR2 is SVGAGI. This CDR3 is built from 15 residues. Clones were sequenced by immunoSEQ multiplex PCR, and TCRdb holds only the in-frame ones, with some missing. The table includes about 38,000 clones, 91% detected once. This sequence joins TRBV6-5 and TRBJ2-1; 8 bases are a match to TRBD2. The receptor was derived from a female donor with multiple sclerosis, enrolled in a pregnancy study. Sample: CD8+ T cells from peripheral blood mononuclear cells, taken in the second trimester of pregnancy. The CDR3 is CASSYGTSEYNEQFF. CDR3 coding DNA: TGTGCCAGCAGTTACGGGACTAGTGAGTACAATGAGCAGTTCTTC.